Each of the 19 T cell receptor beta chains below was sequenced from the same sample in a study of blood T cell repertoires in COVID-19. Profiled with immunoSEQ multiplex PCR; TCRdb holds only in-frame clones, not every one. The sample has about 210,000 clones, 70% to 90% seen once. The source material was peripheral blood. The source of these receptors is a woman in her 70s with acute or convalescent COVID-19.

This clone was observed once. The genes are TRBV29-1 and TRBJ2-3, with D perhaps matching TRBD2 (5 bases). CDR1 is SQVTM, CDR2 ANQGSEA, per germline. This CDR3 is 12 amino acids long. V dropped 6 bases and J dropped 5 bases, with 12 bases sitting between them. This chain's CDR3 is CSVVAGLDTQYF. CDR3 nucleotide sequence: TGCAGCGTAGTCGCGGGCCTAGATACGCAGTATTTT.

The chain carries TRBV7-8 and TRBJ2-2, with D unresolved. The V and J ends lost 4 bases and 1 base respectively, with 10 bases between them. The germline gives CDR1 SGHVS, CDR2 FQNEAQ. This CDR3 spans 15 amino acids. The CDR3 is CASSSDKENTGELFF. The CDR3 bases are TGTGCCAGCAGCTCAGACAAGGAGAACACCGGGGAGCTGTTTTTT.

This chain joins TRBV24-1 and TRBJ1-5; TRBD1 aligns across 7 bases. Germline V lookup: CDR1 KGHDR, CDR2 SFDVKD. CDR3 length: 15 residues. Germline trimming cut 9 bases from V and 0 bases from J; bases unmatched to any gene: 7. In DNA, the CDR3 is TGTGCCACCGGATACAGGGGAAATAGCAATCAGCCCCAGCATTTT. It encodes CATGYRGNSNQPQHF.

This clone was picked up one time. This CDR3 reads CASSLPSAGGHEQYF. The CDR3 nucleotides are TGTGCCAGCAGCTTACCAAGCGCAGGGGGCCACGAGCAGTACTTC. The chain is built from TRBV7-2 and TRBJ2-7, with 8 bases that match TRBD1. V was clipped by 2 bases and J by 5 bases; unmatched bases: 8. CDR3 length: 15 residues. CDR1 and CDR2 from the germline V gene are SGHTA and FQGNSA.

The rearrangement uses TRBV5-1 and TRBJ1-1; no reliable D call. The CDR3 covers 15 residues. In germline, CDR1 is SGHRS, CDR2 YFSETQ. Trimming took 4 bases from V and 1 from J, leaving 14 bases between them. CDR3 DNA: TGCGCCAGCAGCCCGGTCGGAGGCAGGAACACTGAAGCTTTCTTT. This codes for CASSPVGGRNTEAFF.

This chain uses TRBV7-2 with TRBJ2-7; 7 nucleotides align to TRBD1. Per the germline V gene, CDR1 is SGHTA and CDR2 is FQGNSA. Germline trimming cut 3 bases from V and 0 bases from J; bases unmatched to any gene: 2. The CDR3 covers 14 residues. CDR3 DNA sequence: TGTGCCAGCAGCTTCACAGGGGCCTCCTACGAGCAGTACTTC. Amino acid sequence: CASSFTGASYEQYF.

The chain links TRBV7-9 to TRBJ1-1; TRBD1 is a possible D gene (5 bases). Germline lookup yields CDR1 SEHNR and CDR2 FQNEAQ (reference sequence). CDR3 size: 14 residues. The V end lost 5 bases, the J end lost 1 base, and 11 bases lay between the germline ends. In nucleotides, the CDR3 is TGTGCCAGCAGCCCAGGGATAAAGAACACTGAAGCTTTCTTT. Its protein product is CASSPGIKNTEAFF.

The chain employs TRBV7-3 and TRBJ1-1; D is uncertain. The CDR3 spans 13 residues. Germline V gives CDR1 SGHTA, CDR2 FQGTGA. The DNA of the CDR3 is TGTCCTTGGATTGACTGCTGGAACACTGAAGCTTTCTTT. Protein: CPWIDCWNTEAFF.

This sequence joins TRBV12-5 and TRBJ2-3; the D is unclear. Deletions cut 6 bases from V and 2 bases from J, with 3 bases between. The CDR3 is 11 amino acids. Germline values: CDR1 LGHNT, CDR2 FRNRAP. This CDR3 reads CASGHTDTQYF. The CDR3 DNA is TGTGCTAGTGGCCACACAGATACGCAGTATTTT.

This clone was seen only once. The CDR3 DNA follows: TGTGCCAGCAGGGACCGACAGCGTAACACTGAAGCTTTCTTT. Its translation is CASRDRQRNTEAFF. The chain combines TRBV6-5 with TRBJ1-1; maybe TRBD1 (5 bases). The CDR3 sequence is 14 residues long. Between the trimmed V and J ends, which lost 6 bases and 2 bases, there was a span of 13 bases. CDR1 is MNHEY, CDR2 SVGAGI, per germline.

The gene calls are TRBV6-5 and TRBJ1-6, with 11 nucleotides matching TRBD1. CDR3 length: 14 amino acids. Germline CDR1 MNHEY, CDR2 SVGAGI. The V segment lost 1 base and the J segment 16 bases; nucleotides outside the gene matches: 6. CDR3 sequence reads: CASSYLGQGGQLHF. The CDR3 DNA reads TGTGCCAGCAGTTACTTGGGACAGGGGGGCCAACTCCACTTT.

The CDR3 protein is CASSASSVFSNQPQHF. CDR3 nucleotides: TGTGCCAGCAGCGCTAGCTCCGTTTTTAGCAATCAGCCCCAGCATTTT. This chain connects TRBV7-2 to TRBJ1-5; D gene ambiguous. Trimming took 5 bases from V and 0 from J, leaving 14 bases between them. The CDR3 totals 16 residues. Germline lookup yields CDR1 SGHTA and CDR2 FQGNSA.

The rearrangement links TRBV28 to TRBJ1-1; TRBD1 matches 7 bases. The V and J ends lost 5 bases and 0 bases, in that order; junction bases with no gene match: 9. This CDR3 has 16 amino acids. The V gene's germline CDR1 is MDHEN and CDR2 SYDVKM. The CDR3 protein is CASSRPTGTLNTEAFF. CDR3 DNA sequence: TGTGCCAGCAGTCGACCGACAGGGACCCTGAACACTGAAGCTTTCTTT.

As DNA, the CDR3 is TGTGCCAGCAGCTCCCCCGGGACAACTAACACCGGGGAGCTGTTTTTT. Amino acid sequence: CASSSPGTTNTGELFF. The chain has TRBV7-3 and TRBJ2-2, with D maybe TRBD1 (6 bases). Trimming stripped 4 bases from V and 2 bases from J, with 14 bases between. The CDR3 loop spans 16 amino acids. Germline loops: CDR1 SGHTA, CDR2 FQGTGA.

The V gene is TRBV9, the J gene TRBJ2-2; 14 bases are shared with TRBD2. This CDR3 has 18 amino acids. V was pared by 4 bases and J by 0 bases, with 5 bases of the junction left unmatched. The germline CDR1 and CDR2 sequences are SGDLS and YYNGEE. CDR3 in amino acids: CASSLTSGRAANTGELFF. CDR3 nucleotide sequence: TGTGCCAGCAGCTTGACTAGCGGGAGGGCCGCGAACACCGGGGAGCTGTTTTTT. Variable domain in full (rest from reference TRBV9 and TRBJ2-2): DSGVTQTPKHLITATGQRVTLRCSPRSGDLSVYWYQQSLDQGLQFLIQYYNGEERAKGNILERFSAQQFPDLHSELNLSSLELGDSALYFCASSLTSGRAANTGELFFGEGSRLTVL.

The rearrangement links TRBV3-1 (or the pseudogene TRBV3-2) to TRBJ2-7; 9 nucleotides match TRBD1. Germline V lookup: CDR1 LGHDT, CDR2 YNNKEL (reference sequence). The CDR3 is made up of 16 amino acids. V trimming: 2 bases; J trimming: 5 bases; junction bases outside the gene matches: 10. The CDR3 DNA is TGTGCCAGCAGCCAACACCCGGGACAGGGCGTCGACGAGCAGTACTTC. Translation: CASSQHPGQGVDEQYF.

J is TRBJ2-1 and V is TRBV7-9; D possibly corresponds to TRBD2 (7 bases). The germline CDR1 and CDR2 sequences are SEHNR and FQNEAQ (reference sequence). With 2 bases removed from V and 9 bases from J, the gap between germline ends came to 20 bases. The CDR3 sequence is 16 residues long. The CDR3 protein is CASSLWGGGLFSEQFF. In nucleotides, the CDR3 is TGTGCCAGCAGCTTATGGGGCGGGGGCCTGTTTTCTGAGCAGTTCTTC.

V and J are TRBV4-3 and TRBJ1-5; D is uncertain. This CDR3 spans 14 amino acids. Germline values: CDR1 LGHNA, CDR2 YSLEER. Between the trimmed V and J ends, which lost 1 base and 9 bases, there was a span of 13 bases. In DNA, the CDR3 is TGCGCCAGCAGCCAAGGGGAGGGCAGGCTGCCCCAGCATTTT. Protein product: CASSQGEGRLPQHF.

The V gene is TRBV2, the J gene TRBJ1-1; D call uncertain. Germline V gives CDR1 SNHLY, CDR2 FYNNEI. The V end was cut by 4 bases, the J end by 1 base, with 7 bases between. This CDR3 has 13 amino acids. CDR3 in amino acids: CASSAHPNTEAFF. In nucleotides, the CDR3 is TGTGCCAGCAGTGCACATCCGAACACTGAAGCTTTCTTT.